Listed here are 24 T cell receptor beta chains from one sample, sequenced in a study of CD8+ T cells in alopecia areata. Treatment of the sample: oral pan-JAK inhibitor, 5-10 mg twice daily. Once RNA had been extracted, it was reverse transcribed into cDNA to act as the sequencing template. Assay used: immunoSEQ multiplex PCR; TCRdb lists only in-frame clones, some missing. The profile shows around 60,000 clones, around 42% of them singletons. The sequencing used CD8+ T cells sorted from blood, collected at approximately week 37, from a patient treated with tofacitinib. These TCRs come from a human donor with alopecia areata.

The chain recombines TRBV19 with TRBJ2-1, with 7 bases lining up with TRBD2. CDR1 is LNHDA and CDR2 is SQIVND in the germline V gene (reference sequence). J was trimmed by 0 bases and V by 6 bases; bases with no gene match: 11. There are 17 residues in the CDR3. The CDR3 DNA follows: TGTGCCAGTAGGGACCCTTTGCGGGAGAGCTCCTACAATGAGCAGTTCTTC. It yields the protein CASRDPLRESSYNEQFF.

This clone was picked up a small number of times. The gene calls are TRBV6-5 and TRBJ2-4, with no clear D. CDR1 MNHEY and CDR2 SVGAGI come from the germline V gene. The CDR3 covers 11 residues. The chain's CDR3 is CATVKGGVQYF. As DNA, the CDR3 is TGTGCAACTGTGAAGGGTGGAGTTCAGTACTTC.

The V gene is TRBV15, the J gene TRBJ2-2, with 10 bases aligning to TRBD2. Per the germline V gene, CDR1 is LNHNV and CDR2 is YYDKDF (reference sequence). V dropped 3 bases and J dropped 6; count of bases not matched to a gene: 4. The CDR3 contains 15 residues. The CDR3 loop is CATSSPAGGSGELFF. As DNA, the CDR3 is TGTGCCACCAGCAGTCCAGCGGGAGGGTCCGGGGAGCTGTTTTTT. The full variable domain, rest sourced from reference TRBV15 and TRBJ2-2, is DAMVIQNPRYQVTQFGKPVTLSCSQTLNHNVMYWYQQKSSQAPKLLFHYYDKDFNNEADTPDNFQSRRPNTSFCFLDIRSPGLGDTAMYLCATSSPAGGSGELFFGEGSRLTVL.

This clone was detected only a few times. The rearrangement joins TRBV27 to TRBJ1-1; 9 positions agree with TRBD1. CDR3 size: 15 residues. Germline V gene sequence: CDR1 MNHEY, CDR2 SMNVEV (reference sequence). V dropped 3 bases and J dropped 4; count of bases not matched to a gene: 6. This CDR3 reads CASSLARTGATEAFF. The CDR3 DNA reads TGTGCCAGCAGTTTGGCCCGGACAGGGGCCACTGAAGCTTTCTTT.

This chain uses TRBV11-2 with TRBJ2-4, with 8 bases lining up with TRBD1. The CDR3 totals 19 residues. Trimming at V came to 4 bases and at J to 1 base, leaving 15 bases not matched to a gene. Germline CDR1 is SGHAT and CDR2 is FQNNGV. Here the CDR3 reads CASSYATGDILTAKNIQYF. CDR3 DNA sequence: TGTGCCAGCAGCTACGCGACAGGGGATATCCTTACGGCCAAAAACATTCAGTACTTC.

V gene TRBV6-6 combines with J gene TRBJ2-1; 10 bases align to TRBD2. Germline CDR1 is MNHNY and CDR2 is SVGAGI (reference sequence). The CDR3 has 16 amino acids. V dropped 7 bases and J dropped 5; count of bases not matched to a gene: 11. CDR3: CASTREGTSANNEQFF. The CDR3, as DNA: TGTGCCAGCACCCGGGAGGGGACTAGCGCAAACAATGAGCAGTTCTTC.

The V call is TRBV4-1, the J call TRBJ2-4; a weak D match, TRBD2 (6 bases). Germline V gene lookup returns CDR1 MGHRA and CDR2 YSYEKL. The CDR3 covers 15 residues. The germline V and J ends were trimmed by 4 bases and 3 bases, with 13 bases remaining between them. CDR3 sequence (DNA): TGCGCCAGCAGCCCTACGGAGGGGCTCAAAAACATTCAGTACTTC. It codes for CASSPTEGLKNIQYF.

V and J are TRBV25-1 and TRBJ2-7; D uncertain. V was trimmed by 4 bases and J by 0 bases, leaving 7 bases between them. The CDR3 length is 13 residues. Germline V CDR1 and CDR2: MGHDK, SYGVNS. In DNA, the CDR3 is TGTGCCAGCAGTGGTAGCAGCTCCTACGAGCAGTACTTC. Residues: CASSGSSSYEQYF.

This chain uses TRBV4-1 with TRBJ2-1, with D perhaps matching TRBD1 (7 bases). The CDR3 runs to 14 residues. Trimming left V 3 bases short and J 5 bases short, with 11 bases between. Germline assignment: CDR1 MGHRA and CDR2 YSYEKL. Written as DNA, the CDR3 is TGCGCCAGCAGCCAGGTCAGGGGGGACAATGAGCAGTTCTTC. Translation: CASSQVRGDNEQFF.

The chain combines TRBV27 with TRBJ2-3; TRBD2 matches at 7 bases. The CDR3 is 16 residues long. Looked up from germline, CDR1 is MNHEY and CDR2 is SMNVEV (reference sequence). Losses at the gene ends were 4 bases for V and 0 bases for J; bases not matched to a gene: 7. CDR3 amino acids: CASSSRDSGSTDTQYF. The CDR3 nucleotides read TGTGCCAGCAGTTCCCGTGATAGCGGGAGCACAGATACGCAGTATTTT.

This clone was observed a few times. V gene TRBV7-9 combines with J gene TRBJ2-7, with 7 bases fitting TRBD2. Trimming took 5 bases from V and 7 from J; bases not matched to a gene: 8. The CDR3 loop spans 13 amino acids. Germline V gives CDR1 SEHNR, CDR2 FQNEAQ (reference sequence). CDR3 protein: CASSTGGIEEQYF. CDR3 DNA sequence: TGTGCCAGCAGCACGGGGGGAATTGAGGAGCAGTACTTC.

This clone was counted a single time. The rearrangement links TRBV9 to TRBJ1-1; no clear D gene. CDR3 size: 15 residues. Germline values: CDR1 SGDLS, CDR2 YYNGEE. With 3 bases removed from V and 5 bases from J, the gap between germline ends came to 17 bases. CDR3 in DNA: TGTGCCAGCAGCGCCCGGGCCCTCGGGGAAACTGAAGCTTTCTTT. Its protein is CASSARALGETEAFF.

This clone was seen only a few times. The chain has TRBV29-1 and TRBJ2-1; possibly TRBD2 for D (5 bases). The germline gives CDR1 SQVTM, CDR2 ANQGSEA. This CDR3 region has 16 residues. V was pared by 1 base and J by 7 bases, with 20 bases between. CDR3 nucleotide sequence: TGCAGCGTTGAAGGAGGGATAGGGCTCAGAGGGAATGAGCAGTTCTTC. Amino acid sequence: CSVEGGIGLRGNEQFF.

This clone appeared a few times. This chain links TRBV5-6 with TRBJ2-7, with 7 positions matching TRBD1. V shed 5 bases and J 6 bases; nucleotides not matched to a gene: 11. Germline V gene lookup returns CDR1 SGHDT and CDR2 YYEEEE. The CDR3 contains 14 residues. The CDR3 loop reads CASRSKQGWPEQYF. The DNA of the CDR3 is TGTGCCAGCAGATCGAAACAGGGGTGGCCCGAGCAGTACTTC.

The sample holds a few counts of this clone. The chain links TRBV18 to TRBJ2-5, with no clear D. Germline-derived CDR1 and CDR2 are KGHSH and LQKENI. CDR3 length equals 16 residues. Trimming cost V 1 base and J 0 bases, with 12 bases left between them. The CDR3 DNA follows: TGTGCCAGCTCACCACGCCAGATATCGTACCAAGAGACCCAGTACTTC. This sequence encodes CASSPRQISYQETQYF. The full variable domain, rest sourced from reference TRBV18 and TRBJ2-5, is NAGVMQNPRHLVRRRGQEARLRCSPMKGHSHVYWYRQLPEEGLKFMVYLQKENIIDESGMPKERFSAEFPKEGPSILRIQQVVRGDSAAYFCASSPRQISYQETQYFGPGTRLLVL.

The rearrangement uses TRBV11-2 and TRBJ2-1; 10 bases fit TRBD1. Germline CDR1 and CDR2: SGHAT and FQNNGV. V was pared by 6 bases and J by 4 bases, with 3 bases of the junction left unmatched. There are 14 residues in the CDR3. CDR3 DNA: TGTGCCAGCAGGGGACAGGGGCCATACAATGAGCAGTTCTTC. Protein product: CASRGQGPYNEQFF.

This clone is a singleton in its sample. This chain joins TRBV5-6 and TRBJ2-7, with D uncertain. The ends were cut back, 5 bases at V and 0 bases at J, with 9 bases in the middle. CDR3 length equals 13 residues. CDR1 and CDR2 from the germline V gene are SGHDT and YYEEEE. This chain's CDR3 is CASSETLSYEQYF. The CDR3 coding sequence is TGTGCCAGCAGTGAAACTCTCTCCTACGAGCAGTACTTC.

The table lists this clone with a count of one. The chain combines TRBV19 with TRBJ2-1; 8 bases line up with TRBD2. This CDR3 comprises 15 residues. The junction had 5 bases not matched to a gene; V was cut back by 3 bases and J by 4 bases. CDR1 LNHDA and CDR2 SQIVND come from the germline V gene (reference sequence). The CDR3 sequence is CASSMTGGGYNEQFF. The DNA for the CDR3 is TGTGCCAGTAGTATGACGGGAGGGGGGTACAATGAGCAGTTCTTC.

This rearrangement joins TRBV5-1 to TRBJ2-1; 11 bases agree with TRBD2. With V trimmed by 4 bases and J by 1 base, 4 bases remained unmatched. The CDR3 extends over 16 amino acids. The germline CDR1 and CDR2 sequences are SGHRS and YFSETQ. The CDR3 spells CASSGLAGGSYNEQFF. In nucleotides, the CDR3 is TGCGCCAGCAGCGGTCTAGCGGGAGGTTCCTACAATGAGCAGTTCTTC.

The gene calls are TRBV29-1 and TRBJ2-1; possibly TRBD2 for D (7 bases). The CDR3 has 14 amino acids. V dropped 8 bases and J dropped 8 bases, with 22 bases sitting between them. Germline V gene lookup returns CDR1 SQVTM and CDR2 ANQGSEA. In DNA form, the CDR3 reads TGCAGCTACCGGGGGGCGGGTTTAATCGATGAGCAGTTCTTC. Translation gives CSYRGAGLIDEQFF.

DNA of the CDR3: TGTGCCAGCAGCTTAGGTCCGGGGTCCCAAGAGACCCAGTACTTC. The encoded protein is CASSLGPGSQETQYF. The J gene is TRBJ2-5, the V gene TRBV5-4; D is perhaps TRBD2 (5 bases). CDR1 is SGHNT, CDR2 YYREEE, per germline (reference sequence). This CDR3 contains 15 residues. Trimming pared 2 bases from V and 1 base from J, leaving 12 bases between.

The CDR3 DNA is TGCAGCGTTGGAATAGCGGGAGGCAATGAGCAGTTCTTC. It is translated as CSVGIAGGNEQFF. The V call is TRBV29-1, the J call TRBJ2-1, with 10 bases identical to TRBD2. V was pared by 4 bases and J by 6 bases, with 3 bases of the junction left unmatched. Germline assignment: CDR1 SQVTM and CDR2 ANQGSEA. CDR3 length: 13 residues.

This clone was counted only a few times. This sequence joins TRBV29-1 and TRBJ2-2; D is unclear. Per the germline V gene, CDR1 is SQVTM and CDR2 is ANQGSEA. This CDR3 comprises 13 residues. Deletions cut 7 bases from V and 5 bases from J, with 14 bases between. The CDR3 DNA follows: TGCAGCGCCGTGGACCCAGCTACCGGGGAGCTGTTTTTT. This translates into CSAVDPATGELFF.

This clone has only a few counts. The V call is TRBV12-5, the J call TRBJ2-5, with unresolved D. The germline V and J ends were trimmed by 4 bases and 1 base, with 4 bases remaining between them. The CDR3 runs to 12 residues. Looked up from germline, CDR1 is LGHNT and CDR2 is FRNRAP. CDR3 in DNA: TGTGCTAGTGGTTACGGCCAAGAGACCCAGTACTTC. Protein product: CASGYGQETQYF. The complete variable domain, with remaining parts taken from reference TRBV12-5 and TRBJ2-5, reads DARVTQTPRHKVTEMGQEVTMRCQPILGHNTVFWYRQTMMQGLELLAYFRNRAPLDDSGMPKDRFSAEMPDATLATLKIQPSEPRDSAVYFCASGYGQETQYFGPGTRLLVL.